The rows below give T cell receptor beta chains drawn from one sample of a study of blood T cell repertoires in COVID-19. Sequencing was performed with immunoSEQ multiplex PCR; in TCRdb, only in-frame clones are kept and a portion is missing. The sample holds 150,000 to 200,000 clones, roughly 89% seen once. Specimen: peripheral blood. The receptors were gathered from a woman aged 55-70 years who had recovered from COVID-19. CDR3s include the opening cysteine and the closing phenylalanine or tryptophan. D genes are given only for firm matches. Clone size is shown for a subset of rows, as once, few, many or a class of expanded clone.

cdr3_length	v_call	d_call	j_call	clone_size	cdr3_aa	cdr3_nt
17	TRBV6-1	TRBD2	TRBJ2-1	once	CASSAYGLASGVYEQFF	TGTGCCAGCAGTGCCTACGGCTTGGCTAGCGGGGTCTATGAGCAGTTCTTC
13	TRBV5-1	TRBD1	TRBJ2-3	.	CASRSYRGDTQYF	TGCGCCAGCAGATCATACAGGGGAGATACGCAGTATTTT
16	TRBV19	TRBD2	TRBJ2-2	.	CASSIVTSANTGELFF	TGTGCCAGTAGTATAGTTACTAGCGCGAACACCGGGGAGCTGTTTTTT
14	TRBV11-2	TRBD1	TRBJ1-2	.	CASSSGQGRYGYTF	TGTGCCAGCAGCTCCGGACAGGGGAGGTATGGCTACACCTTC
14	TRBV4-3	TRBD1	TRBJ2-7	.	CASSPTGTGIQQYF	TGCGCCAGCAGCCCCACCGGGACAGGGATCCAACAGTACTTC
14	TRBV3-1/TRBV3-2	.	TRBJ2-7	.	CASSQEWAGREQYF	TGTGCCAGCAGCCAAGAATGGGCGGGACGCGAGCAGTACTTC
12	TRBV2	.	TRBJ2-7	.	CASRREVEEQYF	TGTGCCAGCAGGAGGGAAGTCGAAGAGCAGTACTTC
14	TRBV5-6	TRBD1	TRBJ1-6	.	CASSLAGGGSPLHF	TGTGCCAGCAGCTTGGCAGGGGGCGGTTCACCCCTCCACTTT
15	TRBV6-2/TRBV6-3	TRBD1	TRBJ1-3	once	CASSWGQMVGNTIYF	TGTGCCAGCAGTTGGGGACAGATGGTCGGAAACACCATATATTTT
14	TRBV5-1	.	TRBJ2-1	.	CASSFEGRQGEQFF	TGCGCCAGCAGCTTTGAGGGCCGGCAAGGGGAGCAGTTCTTC
17	TRBV9	TRBD2	TRBJ2-6	.	CASSSGGLSSGANVLTF	TGTGCCAGCAGTAGCGGGGGTCTTAGCTCTGGGGCCAACGTCCTGACTTTC
15	TRBV2	TRBD2	TRBJ2-7	.	CASRRTSGILYEQYF	TGTGCCAGCAGACGGACTAGCGGTATCCTCTACGAGCAGTACTTC
13	TRBV28	TRBD1	TRBJ1-2	.	CASVTGGNYGYTF	TGTGCCAGTGTTACAGGGGGTAACTATGGCTACACCTTC
13	TRBV6-5	.	TRBJ1-1	.	CASRPRGGGEAFF	TGTGCCAGCAGACCACGTGGGGGCGGTGAAGCTTTCTTT
15	TRBV20-1	.	TRBJ2-3	.	CSASITSSSTDTQYF	TGCAGTGCTAGTATAACTAGTTCCTCCACAGATACGCAGTATTTT
14	TRBV11-2	.	TRBJ2-4	.	CASSLEGGGDIQYF	TGTGCCAGCAGCTTGGAAGGGGGTGGGGACATTCAGTACTTC
16	TRBV6-2/TRBV6-3	.	TRBJ1-1	few	CASSSVTKRDKTEAFF	TGTGCCAGCAGTTCCGTTACTAAGCGGGATAAGACTGAAGCTTTCTTT
16	TRBV29-1	.	TRBJ1-6	.	CSQPEGDTNDNSPLHF	TGCAGCCAACCAGAGGGGGATACCAACGATAATTCACCCCTCCACTTT